This T cell receptor (beta chain) is drawn from a study of blood T cell repertoires in COVID-19. The CDR3 is 16 amino acids. Germline V lookup: CDR1 DFQATT, CDR2 SNEGSKA (reference sequence). The trim removed 3 bases at V and 4 bases at J, leaving 10 bases unmatched. The table came from immunoSEQ multiplex PCR; TCRdb's copy has only in-frame clones and leaves some out. In the table there are 140,000 to 150,000 clones, 75% to 85% of which are singletons. Material for sequencing was peripheral blood. This TCR was sampled from a man between 65 and 80 years old who had recovered from COVID-19. The V gene is TRBV20-1, the J gene TRBJ1-5, with 9 bases matching TRBD1. The CDR3 DNA reads as TGCAGTGCTAGTGGAGGGACAGGGAAGGATAATCAGCCCCAGCATTTT. Translating it yields CSASGGTGKDNQPQHF.